The TCR beta chain under discussion was sequenced for a study of OX40 agonist ivuxolimab in advanced cancers. Study-level background: Of mixed ages from about 20 to 80 and averaging about 60 years, the group was around 78% male.

Data came from immunoSEQ multiplex PCR; TCRdb stores just in-frame clones and leaves some out. This table holds over 90,000 clones, about nine tenths found once. The CDR3 covers 20 residues. The chain combines TRBV21-1 with TRBJ2-3; the table's D gene call, TRBD2, was not cross checked with the DNA. TRBV21-1 is a documented pseudogene. The sequenced sample was CD4+ or CD8+ T cells sorted from blood, obtained in a trial of the OX40 agonist ivuxolimab. The TCR sequence derives from an adult with an advanced solid tumor such as melanoma, head and neck, liver or kidney cancer. The CDR3 reads CASSSPGLAGVCTSTDTQYF. DNA of the CDR3: TGTGCCAGCAGCAGCCCGGGACTAGCGGGAGTATGCACTAGCACAGATACGCAGTATTTT.